The 10 T cell receptor beta chains below were found in one sample sequenced in a study of control samples from healthy donors and cancer patients. The table came from immunoSEQ multiplex PCR; TCRdb's copy has only in-frame clones and leaves some out. The top ten hold 11% to 15% of the sample, which has over 150,000 clones, around 94% seen once. Sample: PBMCs. These receptors were obtained from a man in his 60s with colorectal cancer.

The rearrangement uses TRBV5-6 and TRBJ1-1; 8 bases are shared with TRBD1. Looked up from germline, CDR1 is SGHDT and CDR2 is YYEEEE. The V segment lost 4 bases and the J segment 6 bases; nucleotides outside the gene matches: 5. This CDR3 spans 13 amino acids. CDR3 in amino acids: CASSPDRGAEAFF. CDR3 DNA sequence: TGTGCCAGCAGCCCCGACAGGGGAGCTGAAGCTTTCTTT.

This clone was seen just once. The rearrangement links TRBV7-8 to TRBJ2-5; tentative D call: TRBD2 (6 bases). This CDR3 is built from 14 residues. CDR1 SGHVS and CDR2 FQNEAQ come from the germline V gene. Deletions cut 1 base from V and 1 base from J, with 7 bases between. The CDR3, as DNA: TGTGCCAGCAGCTTAGAGGGAGGCCAAGAGACCCAGTACTTC. Translating gives CASSLEGGQETQYF.

The chain has TRBV28 and TRBJ2-6; TRBD1 matches at 8 bases. The CDR3 is made up of 19 amino acids. Looked up from germline, CDR1 is MDHEN and CDR2 is SYDVKM. Germline trimming cut 3 bases from V and 4 bases from J; bases unmatched to any gene: 14. This CDR3 reads CASSFVVGQGASGANVLTF. The DNA of the CDR3 is TGTGCCAGCAGTTTTGTGGTAGGGCAGGGGGCGTCCGGGGCCAACGTCCTGACTTTC.

Notes on this clone: Within the sample, other DNA sequences also encode this same CDR3. The chain joins TRBV7-2 to TRBJ2-7; D is perhaps TRBD1 (6 bases). The V end was cut by 4 bases, the J end by 6 bases, with 13 bases between. The CDR3 is 13 residues long. The germline CDR1 and CDR2 sequences are SGHTA and FQGNSA. The CDR3 here is CASSWGQTGEQYF. In DNA, the CDR3 is TGTGCCAGCAGCTGGGGGCAGACGGGCGAGCAGTACTTC.

The chain recombines TRBV19 with TRBJ1-5; D is perhaps TRBD1 (6 bases). Germline V gene lookup returns CDR1 LNHDA and CDR2 SQIVND (reference sequence). V lost 2 bases to trimming and J lost 5 bases, with 19 bases between them. The CDR3 sequence is 17 residues long. Written as DNA, the CDR3 is TGTGCCAGTAGTATAAGTGCAGGGGTCGGAGGGGATCAGCCCCAGCATTTT. Translation: CASSISAGVGGDQPQHF.

The chain combines TRBV6-1 with TRBJ2-1; D is undetermined. CDR1 MNHNS and CDR2 SASEGT come from the germline V gene. This CDR3 contains 15 residues. The V gene lost 0 bases and the J gene lost 7 bases, with 13 bases spanning the gap. CDR3 sequence reads: CASSEAGSWTNEQFF. The CDR3 DNA reads TGTGCCAGCAGTGAAGCGGGGTCCTGGACGAATGAGCAGTTCTTC.

The CDR3, as DNA: TGCGCCAGCAGCCAAGTCGAATGGAGGACAGGGGGACGCAATGAGCAGTTCTTC. Its protein is CASSQVEWRTGGRNEQFF. The J gene is TRBJ2-1, the V gene TRBV4-1; 10 positions match TRBD1. This CDR3 has 18 residues. The V and J ends lost 1 base and 6 bases, in that order; junction bases with no gene match: 12. CDR1 and CDR2 (germline): MGHRA, YSYEKL.

The rearrangement joins TRBV7-9 to TRBJ1-2; TRBD1 matches at 9 bases. Germline CDR1 is SEHNR and CDR2 is FQNEAQ (reference sequence). This CDR3 has 14 amino acids. With 5 bases clipped from V and 4 bases from J, the junction kept 5 bases outside the gene matches. CDR3 sequence (DNA): TGTGCCAGCAGCCGGGGGACAGGGACCTATGGCTACACCTTC. Encoded protein: CASSRGTGTYGYTF.

The chain uses TRBV5-1 and TRBJ2-1; 7 bases are a match to TRBD2. The V and J ends lost 5 bases and 5 bases, in that order; junction bases with no gene match: 10. CDR1 and CDR2 (germline): SGHRS, YFSETQ. The CDR3 length is 15 residues. CDR3 DNA: TGCGCCAGCAGTCTGGGCGGGGGATCCCACAATGAGCAGTTCTTC. It yields the protein CASSLGGGSHNEQFF.

The chain employs TRBV5-1 and TRBJ2-3; 11 bases match TRBD2. Unmatched junction bases numbered 5, after V lost 2 bases and J lost 6 bases. The germline CDR1 and CDR2 sequences are SGHRS and YFSETQ. This CDR3 comprises 15 residues. The CDR3 reads CASSFSGGASDTQYF. CDR3 bases: TGCGCCAGCAGCTTTAGCGGGGGGGCCTCCGATACGCAGTATTTT.